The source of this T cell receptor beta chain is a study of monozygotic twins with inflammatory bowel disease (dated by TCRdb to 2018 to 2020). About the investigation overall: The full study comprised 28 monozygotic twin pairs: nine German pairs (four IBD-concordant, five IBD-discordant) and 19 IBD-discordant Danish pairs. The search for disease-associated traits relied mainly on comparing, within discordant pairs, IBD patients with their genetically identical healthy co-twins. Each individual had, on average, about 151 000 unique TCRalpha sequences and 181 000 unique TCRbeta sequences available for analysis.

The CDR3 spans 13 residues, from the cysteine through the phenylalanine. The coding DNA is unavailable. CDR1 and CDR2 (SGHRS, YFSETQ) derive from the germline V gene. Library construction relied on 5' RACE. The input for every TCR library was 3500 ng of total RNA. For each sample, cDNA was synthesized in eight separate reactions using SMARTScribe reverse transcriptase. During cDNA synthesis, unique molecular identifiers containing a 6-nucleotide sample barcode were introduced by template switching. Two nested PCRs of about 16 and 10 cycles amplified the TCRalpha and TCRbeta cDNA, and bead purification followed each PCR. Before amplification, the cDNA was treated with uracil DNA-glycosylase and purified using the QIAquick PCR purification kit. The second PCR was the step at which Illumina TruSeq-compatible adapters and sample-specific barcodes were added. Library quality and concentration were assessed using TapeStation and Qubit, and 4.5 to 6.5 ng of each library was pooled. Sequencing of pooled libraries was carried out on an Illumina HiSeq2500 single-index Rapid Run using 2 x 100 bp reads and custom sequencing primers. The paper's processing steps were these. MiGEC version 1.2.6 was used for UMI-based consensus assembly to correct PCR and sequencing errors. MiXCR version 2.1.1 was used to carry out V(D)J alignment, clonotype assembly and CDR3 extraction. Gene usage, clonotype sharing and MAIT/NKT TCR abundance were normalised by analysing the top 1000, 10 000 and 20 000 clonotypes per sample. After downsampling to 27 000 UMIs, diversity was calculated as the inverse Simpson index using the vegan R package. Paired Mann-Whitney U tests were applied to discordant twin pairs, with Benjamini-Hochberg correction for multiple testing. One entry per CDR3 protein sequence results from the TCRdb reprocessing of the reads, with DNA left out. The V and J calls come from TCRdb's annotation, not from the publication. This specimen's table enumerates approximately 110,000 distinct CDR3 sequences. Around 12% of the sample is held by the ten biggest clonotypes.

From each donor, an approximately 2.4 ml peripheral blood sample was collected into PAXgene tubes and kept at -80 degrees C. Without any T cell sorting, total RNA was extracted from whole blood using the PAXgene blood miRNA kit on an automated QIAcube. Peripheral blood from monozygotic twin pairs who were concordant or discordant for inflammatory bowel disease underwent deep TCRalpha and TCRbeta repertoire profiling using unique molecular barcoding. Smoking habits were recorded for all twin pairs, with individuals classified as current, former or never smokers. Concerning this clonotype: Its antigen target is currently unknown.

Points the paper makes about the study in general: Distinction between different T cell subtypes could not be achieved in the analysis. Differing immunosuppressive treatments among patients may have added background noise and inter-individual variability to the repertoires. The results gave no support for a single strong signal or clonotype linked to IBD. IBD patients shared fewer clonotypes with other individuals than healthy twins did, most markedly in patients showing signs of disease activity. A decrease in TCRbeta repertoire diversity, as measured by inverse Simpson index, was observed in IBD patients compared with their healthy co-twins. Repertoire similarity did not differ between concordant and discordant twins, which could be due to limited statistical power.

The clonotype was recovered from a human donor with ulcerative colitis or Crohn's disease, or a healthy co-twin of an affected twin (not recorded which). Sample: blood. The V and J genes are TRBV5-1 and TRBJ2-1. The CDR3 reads CASNQGLYNEQFF.